This T cell receptor (beta chain) was identified in a study of identifying expanded T cells in peripheral blood. Study observations and caveats: Across healthy donors, higher total template counts meant significantly greater approximately two-week count variance. Technical replicates showed about 1.2 changed clones; two weeks roughly 15; four weeks 19.

Collection occurred without any documented infections or immune events in donors. With respect to this clone: What it binds is unknown.

Deletions cut 2 bases from V and 0 bases from J, with 4 bases between. This CDR3 has 13 residues. Germline V gene lookup returns CDR1 LNHDA and CDR2 SQIVND (reference sequence). The method was immunoSEQ multiplex PCR; TCRdb's version includes in-frame clones alone and lacks a portion of them. This sample has around 120,000 clones, with about four fifths found just once. The receptor comes from a person aged 18-69 years in good health. The sample comprised blood. The chain has TRBV19 and TRBJ1-1; unclear D gene. In nucleotides, the CDR3 is TGTGCCAGTAGTATAATCCTGAACACTGAAGCTTTCTTT. This encodes CASSIILNTEAFF.